This T cell receptor (beta chain) appears in the sequencing data of a study of molecular identifiers for immune sequencing clone quantification. Each CDR3 protein is one row after TCRdb ran MiXCR on the PCR reads. The sample includes more than 95,000 distinct CDR3 sequences, 24% of them seen just once. Naive CD8 T cells, phenotype CD8+CD4-CCR7+CD45RA+, were sorted. CDR3 length: 19 amino acids. Germline loops: CDR1 LGHDT, CDR2 YNNKEL (reference sequence). V shed 0 bases and J 1 base; nucleotides not matched to a gene: 11. This clonotype was counted ten times or more. The sequence came from a human donor in good health. Some libraries in this study had Jurkat cell RNA spiked in. This rearrangement joins TRBV3-1 to TRBJ2-2; 7 bases are a match to TRBD2. Sequencing was done on a sample of naive CD8+ T cells from blood, with Jurkat cell RNA spiked in. Regarding subset: FACS-sorted CD8+CD4-CCR7+CD45RA+ naive T cells. CDR3 DNA: TGTGCCAGCAGCCAAGAATTCACTAGCGAGACCTTGAACACCGGGGAGCTGTTTTTT. Its translation: CASSQEFTSETLNTGELFF.